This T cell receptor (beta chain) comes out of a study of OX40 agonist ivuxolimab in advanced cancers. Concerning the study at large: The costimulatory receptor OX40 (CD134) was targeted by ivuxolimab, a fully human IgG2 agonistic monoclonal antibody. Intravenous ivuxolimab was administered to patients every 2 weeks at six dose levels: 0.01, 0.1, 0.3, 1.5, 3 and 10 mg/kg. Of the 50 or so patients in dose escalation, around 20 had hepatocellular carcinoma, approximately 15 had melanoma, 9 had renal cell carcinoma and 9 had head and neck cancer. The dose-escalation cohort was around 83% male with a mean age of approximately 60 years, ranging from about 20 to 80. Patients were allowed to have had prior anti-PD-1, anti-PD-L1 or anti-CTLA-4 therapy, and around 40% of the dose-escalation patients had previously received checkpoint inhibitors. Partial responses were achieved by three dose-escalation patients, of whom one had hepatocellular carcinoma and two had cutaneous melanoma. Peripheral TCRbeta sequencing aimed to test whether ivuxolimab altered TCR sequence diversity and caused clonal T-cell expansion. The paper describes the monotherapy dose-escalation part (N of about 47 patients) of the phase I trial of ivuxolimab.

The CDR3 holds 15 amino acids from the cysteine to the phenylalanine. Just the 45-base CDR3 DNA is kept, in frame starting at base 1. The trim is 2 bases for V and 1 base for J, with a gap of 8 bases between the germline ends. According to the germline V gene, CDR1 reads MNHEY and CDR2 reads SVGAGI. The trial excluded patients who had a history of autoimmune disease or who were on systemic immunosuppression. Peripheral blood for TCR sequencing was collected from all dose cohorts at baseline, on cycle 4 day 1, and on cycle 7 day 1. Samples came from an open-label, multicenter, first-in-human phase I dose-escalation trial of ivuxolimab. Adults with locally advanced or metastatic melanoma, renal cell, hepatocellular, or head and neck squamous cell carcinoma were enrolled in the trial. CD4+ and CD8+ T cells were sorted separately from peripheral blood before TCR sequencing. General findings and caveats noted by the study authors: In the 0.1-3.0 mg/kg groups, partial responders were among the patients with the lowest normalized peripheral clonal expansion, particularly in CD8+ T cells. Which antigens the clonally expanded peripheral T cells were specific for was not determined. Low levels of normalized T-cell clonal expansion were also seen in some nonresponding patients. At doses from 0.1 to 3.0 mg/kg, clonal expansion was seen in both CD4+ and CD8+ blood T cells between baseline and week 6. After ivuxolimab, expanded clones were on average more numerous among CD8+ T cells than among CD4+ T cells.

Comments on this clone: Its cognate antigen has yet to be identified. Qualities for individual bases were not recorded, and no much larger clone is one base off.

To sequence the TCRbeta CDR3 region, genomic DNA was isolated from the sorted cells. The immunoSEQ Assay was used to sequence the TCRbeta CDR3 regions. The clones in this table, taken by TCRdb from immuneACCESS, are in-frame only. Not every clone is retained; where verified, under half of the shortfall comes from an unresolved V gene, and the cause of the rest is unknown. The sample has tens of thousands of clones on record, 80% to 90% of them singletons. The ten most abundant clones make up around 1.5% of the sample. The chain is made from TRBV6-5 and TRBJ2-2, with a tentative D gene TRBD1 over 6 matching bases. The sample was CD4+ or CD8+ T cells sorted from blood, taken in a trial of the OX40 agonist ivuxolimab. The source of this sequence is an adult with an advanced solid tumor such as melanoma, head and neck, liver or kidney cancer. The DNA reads TGTGCCAGCAGTTACGAGACAGGGAACACCGGGGAGCTGTTTTTT. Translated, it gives CASSYETGNTGELFF.